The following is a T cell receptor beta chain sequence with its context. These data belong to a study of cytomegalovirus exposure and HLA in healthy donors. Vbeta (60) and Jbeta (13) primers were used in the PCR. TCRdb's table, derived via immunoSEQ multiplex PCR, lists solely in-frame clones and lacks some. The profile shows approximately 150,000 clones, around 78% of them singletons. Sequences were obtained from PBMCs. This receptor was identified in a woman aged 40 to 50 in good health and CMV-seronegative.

The CDR3 sequence: CASSLQVLTTDTQYF. CDR3 in DNA: TGTGCCAGCAGTCTGCAGGTATTGACCACAGATACGCAGTATTTT. This chain links TRBV2 with TRBJ2-3; D not resolved. Germline CDR1 reads SNHLY; CDR2 reads FYNNEI. V gave up 5 bases and J gave up 2 bases, with 14 bases separating them. The length of the CDR3 is 15 residues.